These T cell receptor beta chains were read from a single sample in a study of blood T cells in healthy people across ages. Each CDR3 protein is one row after TCRdb ran MiXCR on the 5' RACE reads. The sample contains about 1.5 million distinct CDR3 sequences, approximately 43% of which appear only once. Sequencing was performed on blood. The receptors were sampled from a woman aged 18 to 35 in good health. CDR3s include the opening cysteine and the closing phenylalanine or tryptophan. A D gene is named only where the DNA matches it firmly. Rows may omit the clone size; those that give it use once, few, many or a size class.

J gene	clone size	V gene	D gene	CDR3 protein	CDR3 DNA
TRBJ2-5	.	TRBV2	.	CASVEEIQYF	TGTGCCAGCGTCGAAGAGATCCAGTACTTC
TRBJ2-1	.	TRBV13	.	CASSSPTGPYNEQFF	TGTGCCAGCAGCTCCCCCACCGGCCCCTACAATGAGCAGTTCTTC
TRBJ2-5	few	TRBV6-5	.	CASSYDSYNEQYF	TGTGCCAGCAGCTACGACAGCTACAATGAGCAGTACTTC
TRBJ2-1	.	TRBV2	.	CASSSGRWAYNEQFF	TGTGCCAGCAGTTCTGGGCGCTGGGCCTACAATGAGCAGTTCTTC
TRBJ1-2	.	TRBV4-1	.	CASRSTQGLEGYTF	TGCGCCAGCAGGTCCACACAGGGACTGGAGGGCTACACCTTC
TRBJ2-3	once	TRBV7-9	TRBD2	CASSWSGSVFWDTQYF	TGTGCCAGCAGCTGGAGCGGGAGTGTATTCTGGGATACGCAGTATTTT
TRBJ2-3	once	TRBV4-1	.	CASSQDPSPDTDTQYF	TGCGCCAGCAGCCAAGATCCTAGCCCCGACACAGATACGCAGTATTTT
TRBJ1-3	.	TRBV6-5	TRBD1	CASSYQGARGNTIYF	TGTGCCAGCAGTTACCAGGGGGCGCGTGGAAACACCATATATTTT
TRBJ2-1	few	TRBV20-1	.	CSARKDGSSYNEQFF	TGCAGTGCTAGAAAGGACGGAAGCTCCTACAATGAGCAGTTCTTC
TRBJ1-5	.	TRBV6-8	.	CASSWNLGGDSNQPQHF	TGTGCCAGCAGTTGGAATCTGGGGGGAGATAGCAATCAGCCCCAGCATTTT
TRBJ2-6	many	TRBV29-1	.	CSVAGSGANVLTF	TGCAGCGTTGCAGGCTCCGGGGCCAACGTCCTGACTTTC
TRBJ1-2	few	TRBV9	.	CASSVGDSSNYGYTF	TGTGCCAGCAGCGTAGGCGACAGCAGTAACTATGGCTACACCTTC
TRBJ1-2	.	TRBV6-5	TRBD1	CASSYTGQGNYGYTF	TGTGCCAGCAGTTACACCGGACAGGGGAACTATGGCTACACCTTC
TRBJ1-1	once	TRBV6-2/TRBV6-3	.	CASRGATEAFF	TGTGCCTCCCGGGGAGCCACTGAAGCTTTCTTT
TRBJ2-1	.	TRBV7-9	.	CASSFRVRGTNYNEQFF	TGTGCCAGCAGCTTCCGGGTGAGGGGGACTAACTACAATGAGCAGTTCTTC
TRBJ2-1	few	TRBV4-3	.	CASSQDPLMVSSYNEQFF	TGCGCCAGCAGCCAAGACCCGCTAATGGTTAGCTCCTACAATGAGCAGTTCTTC
TRBJ1-5	.	TRBV20-1	.	CSARGGAGQPQHF	TGCAGTGCTAGGGGCGGGGCTGGTCAGCCCCAGCATTTT
TRBJ2-3	.	TRBV24-1	TRBD2	CATSPRRTSGRFTDTQYF	TGTGCCACCAGTCCCCGTCGGACTAGCGGGAGGTTCACAGATACGCAGTATTTT
TRBJ2-3	once	TRBV5-1	TRBD1	CASSGIGQGQDAQYF	TGCGCCAGCAGCGGAATCGGACAGGGCCAAGATGCGCAGTATTTT
TRBJ2-3	few	TRBV11-3	TRBD1	CASSIGQGREGMDTQYF	TGTGCCAGCAGCATCGGACAGGGTAGAGAAGGGATGGATACGCAGTATTTT
TRBJ1-3	once	TRBV20-1	.	CSVAGTFSGNTIYF	TGCAGTGTAGCTGGGACTTTCTCTGGAAACACCATATATTTT
TRBJ2-3	.	TRBV11-2	.	CASSLTTLVDTQYF	TGTGCCAGCAGCCTCACTACCTTGGTCGATACGCAGTATTTT
TRBJ2-5	few	TRBV9	.	CASSVDPAETQYF	TGTGCCAGCAGCGTAGACCCGGCGGAGACCCAGTACTTC
TRBJ2-5	few	TRBV20-1	TRBD2	CSAVLAGGEETQYF	TGCAGTGCAGTACTAGCGGGGGGAGAGGAGACCCAGTACTTC
TRBJ1-2	.	TRBV20-1	.	CSASQGPYGYTF	TGCAGTGCTAGTCAGGGCCCCTATGGCTACACCTTC
TRBJ1-1	.	TRBV6-6	.	CASSYRAGKNTEAFF	TGTGCCAGCAGTTACCGGGCGGGGAAAAACACTGAAGCTTTCTTT
TRBJ2-1	few	TRBV29-1	TRBD2	CSVVRTSSVRQFF	TGCAGCGTTGTGCGGACTAGCTCAGTAAGGCAGTTCTTC
TRBJ1-4	.	TRBV20-1	TRBD1	CSAQAGGEKLFF	TGCAGTGCCCAAGCAGGGGGAGAAAAACTGTTTTTT
TRBJ1-1	.	TRBV29-1	TRBD1	CSVVLQGKTTEAFF	TGCAGCGTTGTCCTACAGGGGAAGACCACTGAAGCTTTCTTT
TRBJ1-5	few	TRBV15	TRBD1	CATTKGTGGAIYQPQHF	TGTGCCACCACCAAGGGGACAGGGGGCGCGATTTATCAGCCCCAGCATTTT
TRBJ2-5	.	TRBV20-1	.	CSVSKPGSLGETQYF	TGCAGTGTTTCCAAACCGGGATCTTTAGGGGAGACCCAGTACTTC
TRBJ1-2	many	TRBV4-1	.	CASSQDPGTNYGYTF	TGCGCCAGCAGCCAAGATCCAGGGACCAACTATGGCTACACCTTC
TRBJ2-1	.	TRBV27	.	CASNRVGGASYNEQFF	TGTGCCAGCAACAGGGTGGGGGGGGCCTCCTACAATGAGCAGTTCTTC
TRBJ2-3	.	TRBV7-9	.	CASSFLMTGPDTQYF	TGTGCCAGCAGCTTTTTAATGACAGGCCCAGATACGCAGTATTTT
TRBJ2-1	.	TRBV5-1	.	CASSLGGTTQYNEQFF	TGCGCCAGCAGCTTGGGCGGGACCACCCAATACAATGAGCAGTTCTTC